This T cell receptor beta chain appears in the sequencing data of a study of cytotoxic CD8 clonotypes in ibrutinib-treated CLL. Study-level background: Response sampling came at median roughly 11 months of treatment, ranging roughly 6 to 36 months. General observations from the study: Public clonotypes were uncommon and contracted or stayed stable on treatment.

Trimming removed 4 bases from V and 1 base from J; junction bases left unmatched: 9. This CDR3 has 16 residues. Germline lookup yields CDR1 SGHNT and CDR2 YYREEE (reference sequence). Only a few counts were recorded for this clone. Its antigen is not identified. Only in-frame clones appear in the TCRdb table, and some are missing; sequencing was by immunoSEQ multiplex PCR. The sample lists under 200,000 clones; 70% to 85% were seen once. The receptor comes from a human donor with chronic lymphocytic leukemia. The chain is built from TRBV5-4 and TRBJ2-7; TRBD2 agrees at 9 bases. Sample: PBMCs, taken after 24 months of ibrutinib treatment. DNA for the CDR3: TGTGCCAGCAGCCTGGGGCTAGCGGGGCGATCCTACGAGCAGTACTTC. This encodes CASSLGLAGRSYEQYF.